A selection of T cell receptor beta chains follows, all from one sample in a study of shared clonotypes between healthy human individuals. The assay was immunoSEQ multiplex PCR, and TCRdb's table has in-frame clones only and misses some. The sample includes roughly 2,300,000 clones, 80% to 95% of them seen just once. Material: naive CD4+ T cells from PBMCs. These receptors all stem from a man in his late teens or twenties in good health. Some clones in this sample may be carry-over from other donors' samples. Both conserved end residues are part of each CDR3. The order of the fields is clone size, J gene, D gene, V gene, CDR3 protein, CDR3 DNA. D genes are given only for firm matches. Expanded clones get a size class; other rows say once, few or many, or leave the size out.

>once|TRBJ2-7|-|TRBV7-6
CASSSPGRSYEQYF
TGTGCCAGCAGCTCCCCAGGCAGAAGCTACGAGCAGTACTTC
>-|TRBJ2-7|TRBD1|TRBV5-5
CASSRDSYSYEQYF
TGTGCCAGCAGCCGGGACAGCTACTCCTACGAGCAGTACTTC
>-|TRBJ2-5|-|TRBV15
CATSRGDSSEGETQYF
TGTGCCACCAGCAGAGGGGACTCCTCGGAAGGAGAGACCCAGTACTTC
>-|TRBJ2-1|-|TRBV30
CAWSRVYNEQFF
TGTGCCTGGAGTCGGGTGTACAATGAGCAGTTCTTC
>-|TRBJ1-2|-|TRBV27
CASKVGGNYGYTF
TGTGCCAGCAAAGTCGGGGGTAACTATGGCTACACCTTC
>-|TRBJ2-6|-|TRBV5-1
CASSFFATRGSGANVLTF
TGCGCCAGCAGCTTTTTTGCGACCAGGGGCTCTGGGGCCAACGTCCTGACTTTC
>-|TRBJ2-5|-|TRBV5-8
CASTEGRKSQETQYF
TGTGCCAGCACGGAGGGAAGGAAGAGTCAAGAGACCCAGTACTTC
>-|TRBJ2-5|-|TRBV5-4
CASSFRGEETQYF
TGTGCCAGCAGCTTTAGGGGAGAAGAGACCCAGTACTTC
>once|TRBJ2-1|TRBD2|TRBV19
CASSNRPAAGAGNEQFF
TGTGCCAGTAGTAACCGCCCAGCGGCGGGAGCGGGCAATGAGCAGTTCTTC
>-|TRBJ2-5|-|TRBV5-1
CASSLDRVAETQYF
TGCGCCAGCAGCTTGGACAGGGTGGCAGAGACCCAGTACTTC
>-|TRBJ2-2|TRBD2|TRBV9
CASSVVGGAGELFF
TGTGCCAGCAGCGTAGTCGGGGGGGCCGGGGAGCTGTTTTTT
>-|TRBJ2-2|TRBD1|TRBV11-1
CASSSDRATGELFF
TGTGCCAGCAGCTCGGACAGGGCCACCGGGGAGCTGTTTTTT
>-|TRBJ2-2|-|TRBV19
CASMTFGPPGTGELFF
TGTGCCAGTATGACTTTTGGGCCCCCGGGCACCGGGGAGCTGTTTTTT
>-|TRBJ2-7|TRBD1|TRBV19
CASSQPGTGRGEQYF
TGTGCCAGTAGTCAACCCGGGACAGGGAGGGGTGAGCAGTACTTC
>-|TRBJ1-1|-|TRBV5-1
CASSLPPTGANTEAFF
TGCGCCAGCAGCTTGCCGCCCACGGGGGCGAACACTGAAGCTTTCTTT
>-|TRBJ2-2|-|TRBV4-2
CASSQSNTGELFF
TGTGCCAGCAGCCAAAGCAACACCGGGGAGCTGTTTTTT
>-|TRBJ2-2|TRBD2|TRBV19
CASMMGLGFAGELFF
TGTGCCAGTATGATGGGACTAGGGTTCGCCGGGGAGCTGTTTTTT
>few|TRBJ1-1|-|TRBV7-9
CASSLEGETEAFF
TGTGCCAGCAGCTTAGAGGGTGAGACTGAAGCTTTCTTT
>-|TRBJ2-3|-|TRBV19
CASSIEGGTDTQYF
TGTGCCAGTAGTATAGAGGGGGGCACAGATACGCAGTATTTT
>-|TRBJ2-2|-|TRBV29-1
CSVEGGITGELFF
TGCAGCGTTGAAGGTGGCATTACCGGGGAGCTGTTTTTT
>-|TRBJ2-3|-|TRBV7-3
CASSLSGGVDTQYF
TGTGCCAGCAGCTTGAGTGGCGGGGTCGATACGCAGTATTTT
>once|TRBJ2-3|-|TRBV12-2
CASRLEGLAGGGQDTQYF
TGTGCAAGTCGCTTAGAGGGACTAGCGGGAGGGGGCCAAGATACGCAGTATTTT